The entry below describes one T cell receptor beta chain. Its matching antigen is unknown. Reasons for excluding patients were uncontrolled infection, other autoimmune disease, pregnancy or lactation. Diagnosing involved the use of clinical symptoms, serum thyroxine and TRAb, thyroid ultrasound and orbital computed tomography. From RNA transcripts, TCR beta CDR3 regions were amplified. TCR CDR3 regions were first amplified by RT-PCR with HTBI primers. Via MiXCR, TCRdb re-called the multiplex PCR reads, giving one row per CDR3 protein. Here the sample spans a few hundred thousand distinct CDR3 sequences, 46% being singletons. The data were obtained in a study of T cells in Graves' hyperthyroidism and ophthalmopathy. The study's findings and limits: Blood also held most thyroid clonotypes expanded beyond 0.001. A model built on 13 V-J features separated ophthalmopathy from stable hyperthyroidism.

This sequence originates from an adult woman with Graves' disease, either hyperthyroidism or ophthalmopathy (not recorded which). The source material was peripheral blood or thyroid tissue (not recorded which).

The CDR3 reads CASSPDGSQPQHF. For the CDR3, the DNA is TGTGCCAGCAGCCCGGACGGGAGCCAGCCCCAGCATTTT. The chain combines TRBV7-8 with TRBJ1-5; D is ambiguous. This CDR3 has 13 amino acids. Deletions cut 5 bases from V and 7 bases from J, with 12 bases between. Germline values: CDR1 SGHVS, CDR2 FQNEAQ.